The 25 T cell receptor beta chains below were found in one sample sequenced in a study of tumor-infiltrating lymphocytes in oesophageal squamous cell carcinoma. TCRdb re-derived calls from the PCR reads in MiXCR, one entry per CDR3 protein. The sample records nearly 20,000 distinct CDR3 sequences, under 40% being singletons. The sequenced sample consisted of blood. The receptors originated from a male donor with esophageal squamous cell carcinoma.

A note on this clonotype: Possible read error: a much larger clone is one base away. The chain employs TRBV27 and TRBJ2-5, with D unresolved. The CDR3 spans 13 residues. V lost 3 bases and J lost 11, with 16 bases in between. Looked up from germline, CDR1 is MNHEY and CDR2 is SMNVEV (reference sequence). CDR3 DNA: TGTGCCAGCAGTTTGACTTTGGTAGATGAGCAGTACTTC. Residues: CASSLTLVDEQYF.

The chain's CDR3 is CASSRSRDTQYF. The CDR3 region has the DNA TGTGCCAGCAGTAGGTCTCGGGATACGCAGTATTTT. The chain combines TRBV6-6 with TRBJ2-3; D is unclear. The CDR3 has 12 residues. The V gene lost 5 bases and the J gene lost 6 bases, with 9 bases spanning the gap. CDR1 and CDR2 from the germline V gene are MNHNY and SVGAGI (reference sequence).

This clonotype occurred many times. The chain's CDR3 is CASSRLAGATGELFF. Written as DNA, the CDR3 is TGTGCCAGCAGCCGACTAGCGGGAGCCACCGGGGAGCTGTTTTTT. This chain links TRBV5-8 with TRBJ2-2; 12 nucleotides line up with TRBD2. Germline values: CDR1 SGHTS, CDR2 YDEGEE. The V segment lost 4 bases and the J segment 4 bases; nucleotides outside the gene matches: 2. The CDR3 contains 15 residues.

This clonotype was found a few times. This may arise from a read error, as a much more abundant clone is one base away. The chain has TRBV7-2 and TRBJ2-1; TRBD2 agrees at 11 bases. The V gene's germline CDR1 is SGHTA and CDR2 FQGNSA. This CDR3 spans 15 amino acids. The CDR3 is CASSTRTSGYNEQLF. The CDR3 region has the DNA TGTGCCAGCAGCACCCGGACTAGCGGGTACAATGAGCAGTTATTC.

This rearrangement joins TRBV7-2 to TRBJ2-1; 7 nucleotides match TRBD1. The J call is doubtful: the DNA matches TRBJ2-7 better. Germline CDR1 SGHTA, CDR2 FQGNSA. This CDR3 region has 14 residues. The CDR3 protein is CASSLEQGPYEQYF. CDR3 nucleotide sequence: TGTGCCAGCAGCTTAGAACAGGGGCCCTACGAGCAGTACTTC.

This clonotype was observed many times. V and J are TRBV18 and TRBJ1-1; D perhaps matches TRBD1 (6 bases). CDR3 length: 13 residues. V was clipped by 5 bases and J by 2 bases, with 9 bases between them. In germline, CDR1 is KGHSH, CDR2 LQKENI. The CDR3 region has the DNA TGTGCCAGCTCATTGGACAGAAACACTGAAGCTTTCTTT. This codes for CASSLDRNTEAFF.

This clonotype was counted at least ten times. The V gene is TRBV28, the J gene TRBJ1-2, with 7 bases that match TRBD1. The CDR3 consists of 14 residues. V dropped 8 bases and J dropped 4; count of bases not matched to a gene: 10. Germline V lookup: CDR1 MDHEN, CDR2 SYDVKM. CDR3 bases: TGTGCCAGCCAACCACCGGGACAGTCCTATGGCTACACCTTC. Protein: CASQPPGQSYGYTF.

This clonotype was recorded at least ten times. The chain uses TRBV6-1 and TRBJ1-1, with D tentatively TRBD1 (6 bases). Germline V gene sequence: CDR1 MNHNS, CDR2 SASEGT. V was cut by 6 bases and J by 0 bases, with 14 bases left in between. The CDR3 sequence is 15 residues long. The CDR3 spells CASSKSQGMNTEAFF. The CDR3 DNA sequence: TGTGCCAGCAGCAAATCACAGGGAATGAACACTGAAGCTTTCTTT.

The chain couples TRBV12-3 or TRBV12-4 to TRBJ2-3, with 10 nucleotides matching TRBD2. Judging by the DNA end, TRBJ2-5 fits better; the J call may be wrong. The CDR3 contains 13 residues. The DNA for the CDR3 is TGTGCCAGCAGAGCGGGAGGGGAAGAGACCCAGTACTTC. Translated: CASRAGGEETQYF.

This clonotype has a count of ten or more. V gene TRBV6-4 combines with J gene TRBJ1-1; weak D call: TRBD1 (5 bases). Germline V gives CDR1 MRHNA, CDR2 SNTAGT. V was cut by 3 bases and J by 4 bases, with 12 bases left in between. This CDR3 is 14 amino acids long. The CDR3 nucleotides read TGTGCCAGCAGTGAGAGGGGATTCGCCACTGAAGCTTTCTTT. Translated: CASSERGFATEAFF.

The chain combines TRBV7-2 with TRBJ2-1; 10 positions agree with TRBD2. Trimming cost V 1 base and J 0 bases; bases outside gene matches: 0. This CDR3 region has 16 residues. Germline values: CDR1 SGHTA, CDR2 FQGNSA. For the CDR3, the DNA is TGTGCCAGCAGCTTAGGACTAGCGGGCTCCTACAATGAGCAGTTCTTC. It yields the protein CASSLGLAGSYNEQFF.

This clonotype occurred many times. The chain couples TRBV19 to TRBJ1-1; D uncertain. V was trimmed by 3 bases and J by 2 bases, leaving 13 bases between them. CDR1 is LNHDA, CDR2 SQIVND, per germline (reference sequence). This CDR3 contains 15 residues. The CDR3 loop reads CASSMAIRPNTEAFF. The CDR3 DNA reads as TGTGCCAGTAGTATGGCGATACGACCCAACACTGAAGCTTTCTTT.

The V gene is TRBV18, the J gene TRBJ2-7, with 11 bases matching TRBD2. This CDR3 has 17 amino acids. The junction had 20 bases not matched to a gene; V was cut back by 9 bases and J by 7 bases. The germline V gene has CDR1 KGHSH and CDR2 LQKENI. Here the CDR3 DNA reads TGTGCCAGTCCTCCTAGCGGGGGGTCCCCCTCCTACAATGAGCAGTACTTC. This translates into CASPPSGGSPSYNEQYF.

This clonotype came up many times. The V gene is TRBV19, the J gene TRBJ2-3, with D uncertain. V was trimmed by 8 bases and J by 0 bases, leaving 9 bases between them. Germline CDR1 is LNHDA and CDR2 is SQIVND (reference sequence). The CDR3 is 13 amino acids. The chain's CDR3 is CASSTLSTDTQYF. CDR3 DNA: TGTGCCAGTTCGACCCTGAGCACAGATACGCAGTATTTT.

This clonotype was counted at least ten times. One base away lies a much larger clone, so this may be a sequencing read error. The chain joins TRBV6-1 to TRBJ2-7; 10 bases agree with TRBD1. Looked up from germline, CDR1 is MNHNS and CDR2 is SASEGT. V trimming: 5 bases; J trimming: 7 bases; junction bases outside the gene matches: 8. The CDR3 extends over 14 amino acids. The CDR3: CASSSQTGGNEQYF. For the CDR3, the DNA is TGTGCCAGCAGTTCCCAGACAGGGGGCAATGAGCAGTACTTC.

DNA for the CDR3: TGTGCCAGCCAGGGGGGGTCCTCATACGAGCAGTACTTC. It encodes CASQGGSSYEQYF. V gene TRBV11-1 combines with J gene TRBJ2-3; D may match TRBD1 or TRBD2 (7 bases each). The J call could be wrong; TRBJ2-7 is a better fit for the DNA end. CDR1 and CDR2 (germline): SGHAT, FQDESV (reference sequence). CDR3 length: 13 residues.

The V gene is TRBV20-1, the J gene TRBJ2-5; perhaps TRBD2 as D (5 bases). Germline V lookup: CDR1 DFQATT, CDR2 SNEGSKA (reference sequence). The CDR3 loop spans 16 amino acids. V was pared by 0 bases and J by 4 bases, with 18 bases between. CDR3 amino acids: CSARDRPPGWGETQYF. The CDR3 region has the DNA TGCAGTGCTAGAGATCGACCACCGGGGTGGGGAGAGACCCAGTACTTC.

This chain connects TRBV7-2 to TRBJ2-2; a weak D match, TRBD2 (7 bases). The CDR3 runs 17 residues. Deletions cut 7 bases from V and 3 bases from J, with 21 bases between. Looked up from germline, CDR1 is SGHTA and CDR2 is FQGNSA. The CDR3 DNA reads TGTGCCAGCAACGAATGGGGGGGGGCGCGCCACACCGGGGAGCTGTTTTTT. It is translated as CASNEWGGARHTGELFF. Using reference TRBV7-2 and TRBJ2-2 for the parts outside the CDR3, the full variable domain is GAGVSQSPSNKVTEKGKDVELRCDPISGHTALYWYRQSLGQGLEFLIYFQGNSAPDKSGLPSDRFSAERTGGSVSTLTIQRTQQEDSAVYLCASNEWGGARHTGELFFGEGSRLTVL.

This clonotype was recorded at least ten times. The V and J genes are TRBV11-2 and TRBJ1-1, with D unresolved. The CDR3 spans 16 residues. V was cut by 0 bases and J by 1 base, with 12 bases left in between. Germline values: CDR1 SGHAT, CDR2 FQNNGV. The CDR3 DNA is TGTGCCAGCAGCTTAGATTTTGGGGTACGGAACACTGAAGCTTTCTTT. This encodes CASSLDFGVRNTEAFF.

In its sample, this clonotype was seen a few times. The J gene is TRBJ2-5, the V gene TRBV7-8; TRBD2 aligns across 7 bases. TRBJ2-7 matches the DNA end more closely, so the J call is doubtful. The CDR3 has 15 residues. In germline, CDR1 is SGHVS, CDR2 FQNEAQ. The CDR3 here is CASSSGLGLSYEQYF. Written as DNA, the CDR3 is TGTGCCAGCAGCTCCGGACTAGGACTCTCCTACGAGCAGTACTTC.

V usage is TRBV7-4 and J usage is TRBJ2-6; unclear D gene. This CDR3 has 15 amino acids. The germline V and J ends were trimmed by 4 bases and 2 bases, with 9 bases remaining between them. CDR1 is SGHVT, CDR2 SQSDAQ, per germline. The CDR3 bases are TGTGCCAGCAGCTACCTCGGTGCTGGGGCCAACGTCCTGACTTTC. Protein sequence: CASSYLGAGANVLTF.

With respect to this clonotype: This sequence may be a read error, since a much larger clone differs from it by one base. This sequence joins TRBV5-1 and TRBJ2-1; D is possibly TRBD1 (6 bases). The CDR3 contains 13 residues. Germline CDR1 is SGHRS and CDR2 is YFSETQ. V was trimmed by 2 bases and J by 10 bases, leaving 13 bases between them. The CDR3 bases are TGCGCCAGCAGCTTCAGGGGCGGCTACGAGCAGTTCTTC. It is translated as CASSFRGGYEQFF.

About this clonotype: With a much larger clone just one base away, this may be a read error. The CDR3 spells CATVGQGAAEQYF. As DNA, the CDR3 is TGTGCCACCGTGGGGCAGGGGGCAGCTGAGCAGTACTTC. The J gene is TRBJ2-5, the V gene TRBV28; 8 nucleotides match TRBD1. This CDR3 has 13 residues. V gave up 10 bases and J gave up 11 bases; unmatched junction bases: 15. Per germline, CDR1 MDHEN and CDR2 SYDVKM.

V is TRBV3-1 and J is TRBJ2-7; 13 bases line up with TRBD2. The J call may not be correct, given that the DNA end is closer to TRBJ2-1. Germline V CDR1 and CDR2: LGHDT, YNNKEL (reference sequence). The CDR3 spans 16 residues. The CDR3 nucleotides are TGTGCCAGCAGCCAGAGGACTAGCGGGAGAGGTAATGAGCAGTTCTTC. This codes for CASSQRTSGRGNEQFF.

As concerns this clonotype: The CDR3 end shows no conserved phenylalanine or tryptophan, and so a read error is likely. It is unclear where the CDR3 begins or ends on the DNA, so no DNA is shown, and the CDR3 is as TCRdb lists it. The chain combines TRBV28 with TRBJ2-5; the D segment call TRBD1 is taken from the table without a DNA check. Both ends counted, the CDR3 spans 17 residues. The germline gives CDR1 MDHEN, CDR2 SYDVKM. This CDR3 reads CASSLATGVGYGYTFGS.